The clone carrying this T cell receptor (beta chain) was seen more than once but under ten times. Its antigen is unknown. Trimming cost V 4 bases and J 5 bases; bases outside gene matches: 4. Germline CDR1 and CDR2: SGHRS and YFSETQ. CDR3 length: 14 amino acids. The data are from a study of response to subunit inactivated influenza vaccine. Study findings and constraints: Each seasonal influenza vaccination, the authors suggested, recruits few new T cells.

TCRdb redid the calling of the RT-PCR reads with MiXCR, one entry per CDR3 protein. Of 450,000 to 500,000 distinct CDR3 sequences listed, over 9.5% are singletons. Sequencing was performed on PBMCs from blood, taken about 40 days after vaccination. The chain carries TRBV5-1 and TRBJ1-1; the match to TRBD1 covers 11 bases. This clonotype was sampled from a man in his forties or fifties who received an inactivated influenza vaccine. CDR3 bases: TGCGCCAGCAGCCCGGGGACAGGGGGAACTGAAGCTTTCTTT. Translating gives CASSPGTGGTEAFF.